The present T cell receptor beta chain was sequenced within a study of cytomegalovirus exposure and HLA in healthy donors. Study observations and caveats: A later analysis appeared to link common viral pathogens to several of the most significant clusters. Only CMV serostatus was available as immune exposure information.

This clone was seen only once. Antigen: not known. In the PCR, 60 Vbeta and 13 Jbeta primers were used. The protocol was immunoSEQ multiplex PCR, while the TCRdb copy is restricted to in-frame clones and leaves out a portion. The sample lists about 180,000 clones; around 83% were seen once. The germline V gene has CDR1 ENHRY and CDR2 SYGVKD. The CDR3 has 14 amino acids. Unmatched junction bases numbered 7, after V lost 5 bases and J lost 6 bases. J is TRBJ1-3 and V is TRBV10-3; the match to TRBD1 covers 7 bases. Sequencing input: PBMCs. The clonotype was recovered from a girl aged 2 to 10 in good health and CMV-seropositive. As DNA, the CDR3 is TGTGCCATCAGTAGCTCGGGACAGATAAACACCATATATTTT. Amino acid sequence: CAISSSGQINTIYF.